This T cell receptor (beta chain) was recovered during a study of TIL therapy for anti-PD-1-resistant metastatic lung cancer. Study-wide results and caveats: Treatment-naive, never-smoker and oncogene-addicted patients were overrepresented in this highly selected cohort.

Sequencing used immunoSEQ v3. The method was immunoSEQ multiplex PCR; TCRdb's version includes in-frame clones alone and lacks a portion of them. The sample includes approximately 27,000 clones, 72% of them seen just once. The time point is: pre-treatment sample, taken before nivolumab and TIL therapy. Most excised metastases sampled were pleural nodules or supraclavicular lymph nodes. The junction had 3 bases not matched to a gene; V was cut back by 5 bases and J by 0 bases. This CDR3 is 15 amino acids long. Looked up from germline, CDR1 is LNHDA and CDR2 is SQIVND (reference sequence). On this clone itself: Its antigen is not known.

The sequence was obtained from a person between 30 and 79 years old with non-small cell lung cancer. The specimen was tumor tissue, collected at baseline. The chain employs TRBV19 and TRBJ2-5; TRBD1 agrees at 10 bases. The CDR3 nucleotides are TGTGCCAGTAGTCGACAGGGGGCTCACCAAGAGACCCAGTACTTC. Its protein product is CASSRQGAHQETQYF. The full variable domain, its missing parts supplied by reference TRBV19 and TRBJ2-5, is DGGITQSPKYLFRKEGQNVTLSCEQNLNHDAMYWYRQDPGQGLRLIYYSQIVNDFQKGDIAEGYSVSREKKESFPLTVTSAQKNPTAFYLCASSRQGAHQETQYFGPGTRLLVL.